A selection of T cell receptor beta chains follows, all from one sample in a study of patients and donors after allogeneic stem cell transplantation. TCRdb passed the RT-PCR reads through MiXCR, listing each CDR3 protein once. The table has hundreds of thousands of distinct CDR3 sequences, approximately 16% seen once. Sample: blood, either unsorted or a sorted T cell fraction (not recorded which). The receptor set was obtained from a human donor who was either an allogeneic HSCT recipient or a stem cell or donor lymphocyte infusion donor (not recorded which). It is not recorded whose cells these are; they may come from a transplant donor. Both conserved end residues are part of each CDR3. The D gene is left open where the match is weak. Not all rows give a size; the values are once, few, many and, for expanded clones, a class.

J gene: TRBJ1-2
clone size: .
D gene: TRBD1
V gene: TRBV6-6
CDR3 DNA: TGTGCCGCGACAGGGCGCACCTATGGCTACACCTTC
CDR3 protein: CAATGRTYGYTF

J gene: TRBJ2-2
clone size: few
D gene: .
V gene: TRBV4-3
CDR3 DNA: TGCGCCAGCAGCCAAGAGGTGGGCTGGAACACCGGGGAGCTGTTTTTT
CDR3 protein: CASSQEVGWNTGELFF

J gene: TRBJ2-2
clone size: few
D gene: TRBD2
V gene: TRBV20-1
CDR3 DNA: TGCAGTGCCGGAGCGGGAGGGCCCGCCGGGGAGCTGTTTTTT
CDR3 protein: CSAGAGGPAGELFF

J gene: TRBJ2-3
clone size: .
D gene: .
V gene: TRBV13
CDR3 DNA: TGTGCCAGCAGCTTAGTTCGGGCGGGGCGTACGCAGTATTTT
CDR3 protein: CASSLVRAGRTQYF

J gene: TRBJ2-2
clone size: .
D gene: .
V gene: TRBV19
CDR3 DNA: TGTGCCAGTAGTATTTGGCGGCAAACGAACACCGGGGAGCTGTTTTTT
CDR3 protein: CASSIWRQTNTGELFF

J gene: TRBJ2-3
clone size: .
D gene: .
V gene: TRBV4-2
CDR3 DNA: TGTGCCAGCAGCCCCCGGGACAAGGAGGGCACAGATACGCAGTATTTT
CDR3 protein: CASSPRDKEGTDTQYF

J gene: TRBJ2-1
clone size: .
D gene: .
V gene: TRBV20-1
CDR3 DNA: TGCAGTGCTACTTCGGGCAGCATGGGCCAGCAGTTCTTC
CDR3 protein: CSATSGSMGQQFF

J gene: TRBJ2-1
clone size: few
D gene: .
V gene: TRBV6-5
CDR3 DNA: TGTGCCAGCAGTTACTTAAGGGGAGACTACAATGAGCAGTTCTTC
CDR3 protein: CASSYLRGDYNEQFF

J gene: TRBJ2-2
clone size: .
D gene: .
V gene: TRBV10-3
CDR3 DNA: TGTGCCATCAGTGAACAGGGCGGGACCGGGGAGCTGTTTTTT
CDR3 protein: CAISEQGGTGELFF

J gene: TRBJ2-1
clone size: .
D gene: .
V gene: TRBV7-9
CDR3 DNA: TGTGCCAGCAGCTCCCAACAGGGATGGGGGGCCTACAATGAGCAGTTCTTC
CDR3 protein: CASSSQQGWGAYNEQFF

J gene: TRBJ2-1
clone size: many
D gene: TRBD2
V gene: TRBV5-1
CDR3 DNA: TGCGCCAGCAGCTTGAGGGCTAGCGGGATGGTTGAGCAGTTCTTC
CDR3 protein: CASSLRASGMVEQFF

J gene: TRBJ2-5
clone size: many
D gene: .
V gene: TRBV12-3/TRBV12-4
CDR3 DNA: TGTGCCAGCAGTTTAATCGGTAGGGGTCGGCAAGAGACCCAGTACTTC
CDR3 protein: CASSLIGRGRQETQYF

J gene: TRBJ1-6
clone size: few
D gene: TRBD1
V gene: TRBV2
CDR3 DNA: TGTGCCAGCAGTGACCGGACAGGGGCCCTTTCACCCCTCCACTTT
CDR3 protein: CASSDRTGALSPLHF

J gene: TRBJ2-1
clone size: .
D gene: .
V gene: TRBV12-3/TRBV12-4
CDR3 DNA: TGTGCCAGCAGGGCAAGGAATGAGCAGTTCTTC
CDR3 protein: CASRARNEQFF

J gene: TRBJ1-2
clone size: many
D gene: .
V gene: TRBV12-3/TRBV12-4
CDR3 DNA: TGTGCCAGCAGCCCTAGGGGGTACCATGGCTACACCTTC
CDR3 protein: CASSPRGYHGYTF

J gene: TRBJ2-7
clone size: .
D gene: .
V gene: TRBV7-8
CDR3 DNA: TGTGCCAGCAGCTTTAGGAAGACCTACGAGCAGTACTTC
CDR3 protein: CASSFRKTYEQYF

J gene: TRBJ2-5
clone size: .
D gene: TRBD2
V gene: TRBV9
CDR3 DNA: TGTGCCAGCAGCGTAGGGGGTTTAGCGGGGGAGCAAGAGACCCAGTACTTC
CDR3 protein: CASSVGGLAGEQETQYF

J gene: TRBJ2-1
clone size: few
D gene: .
V gene: TRBV12-5
CDR3 DNA: TGTGCTAGTGGTTTGGTACTAAGGGGGAGGGCCTACAATGAGCAGTTCTTC
CDR3 protein: CASGLVLRGRAYNEQFF

J gene: TRBJ1-1
clone size: .
D gene: .
V gene: TRBV20-1
CDR3 DNA: TGCAGTGCTAGAGATCCCGCCCTAGGGAGCACTGAAGCTTTCTTT
CDR3 protein: CSARDPALGSTEAFF

J gene: TRBJ2-2
clone size: few
D gene: TRBD1
V gene: TRBV12-3/TRBV12-4
CDR3 DNA: TGTGCCAGCAGGGGACAGGGGGAGGTCGCCGGGGAGCTGTTTTTT
CDR3 protein: CASRGQGEVAGELFF

J gene: TRBJ1-2
clone size: few
D gene: .
V gene: TRBV20-1
CDR3 DNA: TGCAGTGCTTCTCCTCACGGACAGCCGGCTGGCTACACCTTC
CDR3 protein: CSASPHGQPAGYTF

J gene: TRBJ1-1
clone size: many
D gene: .
V gene: TRBV5-1
CDR3 DNA: TGCGCCAGCAGCTTAGGGGGGGGAAGCACTGAAGCTTTCTTT
CDR3 protein: CASSLGGGSTEAFF

J gene: TRBJ2-5
clone size: .
D gene: TRBD1
V gene: TRBV24-1
CDR3 DNA: TGTGCCACCAGTACCCCCGGGACAGGGAAAAAAGAGACCCAGTACTTC
CDR3 protein: CATSTPGTGKKETQYF

J gene: TRBJ2-1
clone size: few
D gene: TRBD2
V gene: TRBV18
CDR3 DNA: TGTGCCAGCTCACCACCGGGACTACCGAACAATGAGCAGTTCTTC
CDR3 protein: CASSPPGLPNNEQFF

J gene: TRBJ1-2
clone size: .
D gene: TRBD1
V gene: TRBV5-1
CDR3 DNA: TGCGCCAGCAGCCCCACTCCGGGACAGGGGGTAAATGGCTACACCTTC
CDR3 protein: CASSPTPGQGVNGYTF

J gene: TRBJ1-3
clone size: .
D gene: .
V gene: TRBV12-3/TRBV12-4
CDR3 DNA: TGTGCCAGCAGCGGACAGTCTGGAAACACCATATATTTT
CDR3 protein: CASSGQSGNTIYF

J gene: TRBJ1-1
clone size: few
D gene: .
V gene: TRBV19
CDR3 DNA: TGTGCCAGTAGTATAGTCAGTCCGCTGAACACTGAAGCTTTCTTT
CDR3 protein: CASSIVSPLNTEAFF

J gene: TRBJ1-4
clone size: .
D gene: .
V gene: TRBV5-1
CDR3 DNA: TGCGCCAGCAATGGGGAAGGGACAACTAATGAAAAACTGTTTTTT
CDR3 protein: CASNGEGTTNEKLFF

J gene: TRBJ2-7
clone size: .
D gene: .
V gene: TRBV9
CDR3 DNA: TGTGCCAGCAGCGGAACAGGTGCCTCTGTCCACGAGCAGTACTTC
CDR3 protein: CASSGTGASVHEQYF

J gene: TRBJ2-1
clone size: few
D gene: .
V gene: TRBV21-1
CDR3 DNA: TGTGCCAGCAGACCCGGGACTTTAAATGAGCAGTTCTTC
CDR3 protein: CASRPGTLNEQFF

J gene: TRBJ2-5
clone size: many
D gene: .
V gene: TRBV5-6
CDR3 DNA: TGTGCCAGCAGCACCCAAGGACAGAAGGGGGAGACCCAGTACTTC
CDR3 protein: CASSTQGQKGETQYF

J gene: TRBJ1-2
clone size: few
D gene: .
V gene: TRBV9
CDR3 DNA: TGTGCCAGCAGCGTCCAGGTCCGGGCTAACTATGGCTACACCTTC
CDR3 protein: CASSVQVRANYGYTF

J gene: TRBJ1-2
clone size: .
D gene: .
V gene: TRBV12-3/TRBV12-4
CDR3 DNA: TGTGCCAGCGGACGTCGGGGAAGTAGTTATGGCTACACCTTC
CDR3 protein: CASGRRGSSYGYTF

J gene: TRBJ2-1
clone size: many
D gene: .
V gene: TRBV5-1
CDR3 DNA: TGCGCCAGCAGCTCAATGAGGTACAATGAGCAGTTCTTC
CDR3 protein: CASSSMRYNEQFF

J gene: TRBJ2-3
clone size: .
D gene: .
V gene: TRBV15
CDR3 DNA: TGTGCCACCAGCGCGGGCGCTAGCACAGATACGCAGTATTTT
CDR3 protein: CATSAGASTDTQYF

J gene: TRBJ2-2
clone size: .
D gene: .
V gene: TRBV20-1
CDR3 DNA: TGCAGTGCTAGTGGCGGGGCGAACACCGGGGAGCTGTTTTTT
CDR3 protein: CSASGGANTGELFF

J gene: TRBJ2-2
clone size: .
D gene: .
V gene: TRBV14
CDR3 DNA: TGTGCCAGCAGCCTTCCGCGCAAGCGTCGCGACACCGGGGAGCTGTTTTTT
CDR3 protein: CASSLPRKRRDTGELFF

J gene: TRBJ1-1
clone size: few
D gene: TRBD1
V gene: TRBV20-1
CDR3 DNA: TGCAGTGCTCGACAGGGATCGCGGAACACTGAAGCTTTCTTT
CDR3 protein: CSARQGSRNTEAFF

J gene: TRBJ2-1
clone size: few
D gene: .
V gene: TRBV15
CDR3 DNA: TGTGCCACCAGCAGAGATCACTGGAATGGTGAGCAGTTCTTC
CDR3 protein: CATSRDHWNGEQFF

J gene: TRBJ2-5
clone size: once
D gene: TRBD2
V gene: TRBV6-1
CDR3 DNA: TGTGCCAGCAGTGTTCTAAATAGCGGGATCAAAGAGACCCAGTACTTC
CDR3 protein: CASSVLNSGIKETQYF

J gene: TRBJ1-1
clone size: few
D gene: .
V gene: TRBV4-2
CDR3 DNA: TGTGCCAGCAGCCAAGTGGGTCCAGGGGATAACACTGAAGCTTTCTTT
CDR3 protein: CASSQVGPGDNTEAFF

J gene: TRBJ2-7
clone size: few
D gene: TRBD1
V gene: TRBV29-1
CDR3 DNA: TGCAGCGTTGGGGGCTTGGGACAGAACTACGAGCAGTACTTC
CDR3 protein: CSVGGLGQNYEQYF

J gene: TRBJ1-1
clone size: few
D gene: .
V gene: TRBV6-5
CDR3 DNA: TGTGCCAGCAGTTCCTCCGAGGCAAGGGCCAACACTGAAGCTTTCTTT
CDR3 protein: CASSSSEARANTEAFF

J gene: TRBJ1-1
clone size: few
D gene: .
V gene: TRBV20-1
CDR3 DNA: TGCAGTGCTCCGGACAGCCCCGGGGCTTTCTTT
CDR3 protein: CSAPDSPGAFF

J gene: TRBJ1-2
clone size: few
D gene: TRBD1
V gene: TRBV12-3/TRBV12-4
CDR3 DNA: TGTGCCAGCAGTTCCGGACAGGGGGCGGGAGGATACACCTTC
CDR3 protein: CASSSGQGAGGYTF

J gene: TRBJ2-6
clone size: few
D gene: .
V gene: TRBV6-1
CDR3 DNA: TGTGCCAGCAGCCCTCTTCTTGCTGGGGCCAACGTCCTGACTTTC
CDR3 protein: CASSPLLAGANVLTF